One and the same sample provided the 20 T cell receptor beta chains below, sequenced in a study of shared T cell receptors in the human thymus (dated by TCRdb to 2020 to 2022). The library came from the immunoSEQ multiplex PCR assay. TCRdb retrieved this table from immuneACCESS and kept in-frame rearrangements only. Not all clones are present; in checked studies, unresolved V genes account for under half, and no reason is known for the remainder. The sample profile shows some 720,000 clones; roughly 88% of them were found once. In total, the top ten clones hold 0.01% of the sample. Separately, the same data were catalogued under a study of human thymus T cells.

Sequencing was carried out using thymocytes. These receptors originate from a boy under two years old with a congenital heart defect. Donor details come from another sample of the same person, matched by shared clones.

J is TRBJ2-1 and V is TRBV5-1; 10 nucleotides match TRBD2. The CDR3 contains 16 residues. Losses at the gene ends were 5 bases for V and 7 bases for J; bases not matched to a gene: 12. Germline CDR1 SGHRS, CDR2 YFSETQ. As DNA, the CDR3 is TGCGCCAGCAGTTCCACAGGGCCTAGCGGGAGAAATGAGCAGTTCTTC. Its protein is CASSSTGPSGRNEQFF.

Only one count was recorded for this clone. In the same sample, other DNA sequences code for this CDR3. V usage is TRBV7-2 and J usage is TRBJ2-7; perhaps TRBD2 as D (5 bases). Germline loops: CDR1 SGHTA, CDR2 FQGNSA. Trimming removed 1 base from V and 3 bases from J, with 10 bases in between. This CDR3 is built from 14 residues. CDR3 amino acids: CASSLGLAYYEQYF. For the CDR3, the DNA is TGTGCCAGCAGCTTAGGCCTAGCTTACTACGAGCAGTACTTC. Full variable domain (outside the CDR3, taken from reference TRBV7-2 and TRBJ2-7): GAGVSQSPSNKVTEKGKDVELRCDPISGHTALYWYRQSLGQGLEFLIYFQGNSAPDKSGLPSDRFSAERTGGSVSTLTIQRTQQEDSAVYLCASSLGLAYYEQYFGPGTRLTVT.

The V gene is TRBV4-3, the J gene TRBJ1-1; 8 bases match TRBD1. J gave up 1 base and V 3 bases, and 10 bases lay outside the gene matches. In germline, CDR1 is LGHNA, CDR2 YSLEER. The CDR3 covers 17 residues. DNA for the CDR3: TGCGCCAGCAGCCACATCACCGGGACAGGATCGAACACTGAAGCTTTCTTT. Translated: CASSHITGTGSNTEAFF.

This clone was picked up one time. Written as DNA, the CDR3 is TGCGCCAGCAGCTCCCCGGGACTGGGCTACAATGAGCAGTTCTTC. This sequence encodes CASSSPGLGYNEQFF. The V gene is TRBV5-1, the J gene TRBJ2-1; D may be TRBD2 (6 bases). The CDR3 has 15 amino acids. Trimming removed 3 bases from V and 3 bases from J, with 13 bases in between. CDR1 is SGHRS and CDR2 is YFSETQ in the germline V gene.

This clone was picked up one time. The chain carries TRBV12-5 and TRBJ2-2; 9 bases match TRBD2. This CDR3 comprises 13 residues. Looked up from germline, CDR1 is LGHNT and CDR2 is FRNRAP. J was trimmed by 7 bases and V by 9 bases; bases with no gene match: 6. CDR3 region: CARSGRSGGELFF. The DNA of the CDR3 is TGTGCTAGAAGCGGGAGGAGCGGCGGGGAGCTGTTTTTT. Variable domain in full (rest from reference TRBV12-5 and TRBJ2-2): DARVTQTPRHKVTEMGQEVTMRCQPILGHNTVFWYRQTMMQGLELLAYFRNRAPLDDSGMPKDRFSAEMPDATLATLKIQPSEPRDSAVYFCARSGRSGGELFFGEGSRLTVL.

The genes are TRBV27 and TRBJ2-1; a weak D match, TRBD2 (7 bases). The CDR3 sequence is 18 residues long. Germline lookup yields CDR1 MNHEY and CDR2 SMNVEV (reference sequence). V was shortened by 6 bases and J by 4 bases, with 25 bases between the two germline ends. CDR3 sequence (DNA): TGTGCCAGCAGGACCCTGGGACATGCGGGAGAGGCTTACAATGAGCAGTTCTTC. Its translation is CASRTLGHAGEAYNEQFF.

This clone has only one observation. This chain links TRBV9 with TRBJ1-2, with D possibly being TRBD1 (6 bases). The germline V and J ends were trimmed by 3 bases and 4 bases, with 16 bases remaining between them. CDR3 length: 15 amino acids. CDR1 and CDR2 from the germline V gene are SGDLS and YYNGEE. CDR3 sequence reads: CASSGTALGPYGYTF. In nucleotides, the CDR3 is TGTGCCAGCAGCGGGACAGCGTTGGGGCCCTATGGCTACACCTTC.

V and J are TRBV7-9 and TRBJ2-1; 11 bases are a match to TRBD2. The ends lost 5 bases at V and 5 bases at J; junction bases unmatched: 8. Germline CDR1 reads SEHNR; CDR2 reads FQNEAQ (reference sequence). The CDR3 is 16 amino acids. CDR3 sequence: CASSKTGTSGNNEQFF. The CDR3 coding sequence is TGTGCCAGCAGCAAAACTGGGACTAGCGGAAACAATGAGCAGTTCTTC.

This chain joins TRBV2 and TRBJ1-4; maybe TRBD1 (6 bases). Trimming took off 4 bases at V and 8 bases at J, with 14 bases between the two ends. Germline V gene sequence: CDR1 SNHLY, CDR2 FYNNEI. The CDR3 is 14 amino acids. CDR3: CASSAGASGEKLFF. CDR3 bases: TGTGCCAGCAGTGCAGGGGCCTCCGGGGAAAAACTGTTTTTT.

The chain uses TRBV6-6 and TRBJ2-1; 8 bases are shared with TRBD2. Germline trimming cut 4 bases from V and 10 bases from J; bases unmatched to any gene: 9. The CDR3 runs to 14 residues. Germline V gives CDR1 MNHNY, CDR2 SVGAGI (reference sequence). In nucleotides, the CDR3 is TGTGCCAGCAGTTCCCCTTGGACTAGCAGGGAGCAGTTCTTC. Amino acid sequence: CASSSPWTSREQFF.

The gene calls are TRBV5-4 and TRBJ2-6; 9 bases match TRBD2. With 4 bases clipped from V and 0 bases from J, the junction kept 5 bases outside the gene matches. The CDR3 runs to 17 residues. Germline lookup yields CDR1 SGHNT and CDR2 YYREEE (reference sequence). Here the CDR3 reads CASSGTSPPSGANVLTF. The CDR3, as DNA: TGTGCCAGCAGCGGGACTAGCCCCCCCTCTGGGGCCAACGTCCTGACTTTC.

The V gene is TRBV27, the J gene TRBJ1-3; tentative D call: TRBD1 (6 bases). The V gene lost 4 bases and the J gene lost 2 bases, with 15 bases spanning the gap. Germline assignment: CDR1 MNHEY and CDR2 SMNVEV (reference sequence). The CDR3 is made up of 16 amino acids. The CDR3 DNA reads as TGTGCCAGCAGTTCCCATGGGGGGGCAGCTGGAAACACCATATATTTT. Translated: CASSSHGGAAGNTIYF.

The chain uses TRBV29-1 and TRBJ2-1, with 8 bases aligning to TRBD1. The germline V gene encodes CDR1 SQVTM and CDR2 ANQGSEA. This CDR3 has 14 amino acids. V was clipped by 7 bases and J by 2 bases; unmatched bases: 7. The CDR3 protein is CSAKDRGPYNEQFF. The CDR3 nucleotides are TGCAGCGCAAAAGACAGGGGCCCCTACAATGAGCAGTTCTTC.

This chain uses TRBV21-1 with TRBJ1-5. TRBV21-1 is an annotated pseudogene. This CDR3 comprises 13 residues. The CDR3 DNA reads TGTGCCAGCAGCATCCGGGGTTCACAGCCCCAGCATTTT. This sequence encodes CASSIRGSQPQHF.

This clone was seen just once. The chain links TRBV28 to TRBJ2-7; D unclear. This CDR3 contains 14 residues. V lost 1 base, J lost 4 bases, and 11 bases lay in between. Germline V gene sequence: CDR1 MDHEN, CDR2 SYDVKM. Written as DNA, the CDR3 is TGTGCCAGCAGTTTATCATCCACTCGGTACGAGCAGTACTTC. Translated, it gives CASSLSSTRYEQYF.

This chain joins TRBV9 and TRBJ2-2, with 10 bases identical to TRBD2. The CDR3 is 16 residues long. CDR1 SGDLS and CDR2 YYNGEE come from the germline V gene. V lost 0 bases and J lost 4; bases outside the gene matches: 3. The CDR3 spells CASSVDEREGTGELFF. The CDR3 region has the DNA TGTGCCAGCAGCGTAGACGAGCGGGAGGGCACCGGGGAGCTGTTTTTT.

V gene TRBV28 combines with J gene TRBJ2-3, with 8 bases fitting TRBD1. Per the germline V gene, CDR1 is MDHEN and CDR2 is SYDVKM. The CDR3 runs to 15 residues. The J segment lost 1 base and the V segment lost 6 bases, leaving 6 bases of the junction unmatched. CDR3 sequence: CASSPGQGGTDTQYF. The CDR3 DNA reads TGTGCCAGCAGCCCCGGACAGGGAGGCACAGATACGCAGTATTTT.

The V and J genes are TRBV11-2 and TRBJ2-3; 8 bases are shared with TRBD2. V was pared by 2 bases and J by 6 bases, with 13 bases of the junction left unmatched. The germline gives CDR1 SGHAT, CDR2 FQNNGV. The CDR3 loop spans 17 amino acids. This chain's CDR3 is CASSLNPSGSAGDTQYF. In DNA form, the CDR3 reads TGTGCCAGCAGCTTAAACCCCAGCGGGAGCGCGGGGGATACGCAGTATTTT.

The genes are TRBV4-1 and TRBJ2-3; no firm D call. V was trimmed by 0 bases and J by 4 bases, leaving 8 bases between them. The CDR3 covers 14 residues. CDR1 is MGHRA and CDR2 is YSYEKL in the germline V gene. This CDR3 reads CASSQEFTADTQYF. The DNA for the CDR3 is TGCGCCAGCAGCCAAGAGTTTACTGCAGATACGCAGTATTTT.

This clone was seen only once. This chain joins TRBV4-1 and TRBJ2-1; 12 positions match TRBD2. This CDR3 spans 18 amino acids. Germline assignment: CDR1 MGHRA and CDR2 YSYEKL. V trimming: 0 bases; J trimming: 6 bases; junction bases outside the gene matches: 9. The CDR3 protein is CASSQDDPTSGRANEQFF. The CDR3, as DNA: TGCGCCAGCAGCCAAGATGACCCGACTAGCGGGAGAGCCAATGAGCAGTTCTTC.